The 31 T cell receptor beta chains presented below share a single source sample, sequenced in a study of T cell repertoires in cytomegalovirus infection. TCRdb analysed the reads with MiXCR anew, one entry per CDR3 protein. The data show roughly 570,000 distinct CDR3 sequences, with around 40% seen just once and 48% held by the top ten. Their antigens are not known. The sequenced sample was cultured PBMCs, obtained from culture after CMV antigen stimulation. The receptors come from a human donor in good health (CMV status not recorded). Some clones in this sample may be carry-over from other donors' samples.

This clonotype was found once. At one of its ends the junction is not consistent with the germline gene, which may arise from a read error. The chain carries TRBV4-1 and TRBJ2-1; 9 bases fit TRBD2. CDR1 MGHRA and CDR2 YSYEKL come from the germline V gene. The CDR3 contains 17 residues. The CDR3 coding sequence is TGTGCCAGCAGCCAGGAACCTAGCGGGACCCCCTACAATGAGCAGTTCTTC. This gives the protein CASSQEPSGTPYNEQFF.

The J gene is TRBJ2-3, the V gene TRBV11-2, with TRBD2 identical over 12 bases. The CDR3 runs to 16 residues. V trimming: 7 bases; J trimming: 6 bases; junction bases outside the gene matches: 11. Germline loops: CDR1 SGHAT, CDR2 FQNNGV. CDR3 in amino acids: CASTKTSGSVVDTQYF. DNA of the CDR3: TGTGCCAGCACAAAGACTAGCGGGAGTGTTGTGGATACGCAGTATTTT.

The sample holds a few counts of this clonotype. The chain joins TRBV7-2 to TRBJ1-6; D is possibly TRBD1 (5 bases). The CDR3 length is 13 residues. Trimming pared 3 bases from V and 10 bases from J, leaving 10 bases between. CDR1 and CDR2 (germline): SGHTA, FQGNSA. CDR3 region: CASSFLRGSPLHF. For the CDR3, the DNA is TGTGCCAGCAGCTTTTTGCGGGGGTCACCCCTCCACTTT.

In this sample, this clonotype turned up a few times. The rearrangement uses TRBV12-3 or TRBV12-4 and TRBJ2-7; TRBD2 aligns across 9 bases. The CDR3 totals 14 residues. The V gene end was trimmed by 3 bases and the J gene end by 6 bases; junction bases not matched to a gene: 6. CDR3 in DNA: TGTGCCAGCAGTTTTTCAGCGGGGGGCGGCGAGCAGTACTTC. It encodes CASSFSAGGGEQYF.

This clonotype was recorded at least ten times. The rearrangement uses TRBV7-2 and TRBJ1-1; a weak D match, TRBD1 (6 bases). CDR3 length: 14 amino acids. V lost 5 bases, J lost 6 bases, and 16 bases lay in between. Germline V CDR1 and CDR2: SGHTA, FQGNSA. The CDR3 DNA reads as TGTGCCAGCAGCCAGGGGACGGATGGCGCTGAAGCTTTCTTT. Protein: CASSQGTDGAEAFF.

V gene TRBV6-1 combines with J gene TRBJ1-3; the D is unclear. This CDR3 spans 15 amino acids. Deletions cut 1 base from V and 0 bases from J, with 7 bases between. The germline CDR1 and CDR2 sequences are MNHNS and SASEGT. In DNA form, the CDR3 reads TGTGCCAGCAGTGAAGGAGGCTTCTCTGGAAACACCATATATTTT. Amino acid sequence: CASSEGGFSGNTIYF.

The chain has TRBV7-2 and TRBJ2-7, with TRBD2 matching over 9 bases. Germline CDR1 is SGHTA and CDR2 is FQGNSA. This CDR3 is built from 15 residues. J lost 1 base, V lost 4 bases, and 5 bases had no gene match. Here the CDR3 reads CASSSLAGVSYEQYF. The CDR3 DNA sequence: TGTGCCAGCAGCTCGTTAGCGGGAGTATCCTACGAGCAGTACTTC.

The chain combines TRBV12-3 or TRBV12-4 with TRBJ2-1; D may be TRBD2 (5 bases). V was clipped by 4 bases and J by 9 bases, with 19 bases between them. The CDR3 is made up of 15 amino acids. CDR3 bases: TGTGCCAGCAGTTCCCCCCCGGTAGCGTCAGCTGAGCAGTTCTTC. Amino acids: CASSSPPVASAEQFF.

As DNA, the CDR3 is TGTGCCAGCAGCTTCCTGAGGGATTCCACTGAAGCTTTCTTT. As protein: CASSFLRDSTEAFF. The chain joins TRBV7-6 to TRBJ1-1; D not certain. The V end was cut by 3 bases, the J end by 4 bases, with 12 bases between. Looked up from germline, CDR1 is SGHVS and CDR2 is FNYEAQ. The CDR3 runs 14 residues.

This chain uses TRBV2 with TRBJ1-6; TRBD1 aligns across 10 bases. The CDR3 runs to 13 residues. Germline lookup yields CDR1 SNHLY and CDR2 FYNNEI. J lost 8 bases, V lost 6 bases, and 1 base had no gene match. CDR3 coding DNA: TGTGCCAGCAGCGGACAGGGGGATTCACCCCTCCACTTT. The encoded protein is CASSGQGDSPLHF.

The chain couples TRBV18 to TRBJ1-1; a possible D gene is TRBD1 (5 bases). This CDR3 comprises 12 residues. The germline CDR1 and CDR2 sequences are KGHSH and LQKENI. DNA of the CDR3: TGTGCTTTCTCTGGGGCTAACACTGAAGCTTTCTTT. It specifies CAFSGANTEAFF.

This clonotype was detected only once. The V call is TRBV7-4, the J call TRBJ2-1; 15 bases line up with TRBD2. The V gene end was trimmed by 3 bases and the J gene end by 9 bases; junction bases not matched to a gene: 9. This CDR3 region has 17 residues. CDR1 is SGHVT and CDR2 is SQSDAQ in the germline V gene. CDR3 sequence: CASSFRRTSGGAFEQFF. In DNA, the CDR3 is TGTGCCAGCAGCTTCAGACGGACTAGCGGGGGGGCCTTTGAGCAGTTCTTC.

This chain joins TRBV20-1 and TRBJ2-7; 7 bases are a match to TRBD1. Germline lookup yields CDR1 DFQATT and CDR2 SNEGSKA (reference sequence). The CDR3 consists of 15 residues. Losses at the gene ends were 0 bases for V and 2 bases for J; bases not matched to a gene: 7. The CDR3 region has the DNA TGCAGTGCTAGAGATATACCAGGGGGTACCTACGAGCAGTACTTC. Protein sequence: CSARDIPGGTYEQYF.

This clonotype was seen only once. The CDR3 here is CASSPKQGRGLQPQHF. The CDR3 nucleotides are TGTGCCAGCTCCCCTAAACAGGGCAGGGGGCTTCAGCCCCAGCATTTT. The V gene is TRBV6-6, the J gene TRBJ1-5, with 8 positions matching TRBD1. Germline V CDR1 and CDR2: MNHNY, SVGAGI (reference sequence). CDR3 length equals 16 residues. V shed 8 bases, J shed 6 bases, and the junction held 15 bases outside the gene matches.

The genes are TRBV12-3 or TRBV12-4 and TRBJ2-1; D may be TRBD1 (6 bases). The CDR3 length is 16 residues. The germline V and J ends were trimmed by 4 bases and 2 bases, with 15 bases remaining between them. The CDR3 spells CASSWPKSGAYNEQFF. The CDR3 nucleotides are TGTGCCAGCAGTTGGCCAAAGTCAGGGGCCTACAATGAGCAGTTCTTC.

This clonotype has only a few counts. The chain joins TRBV11-2 to TRBJ2-3; D remains ambiguous. CDR1 SGHAT and CDR2 FQNNGV come from the germline V gene. The V end was cut by 5 bases, the J end by 1 base, with 13 bases between. The CDR3 consists of 15 residues. The CDR3, as DNA: TGTGCCAGCAGCCCCGGGTGGGCAGGCACAGATACGCAGTATTTT. It yields the protein CASSPGWAGTDTQYF.

This chain joins TRBV5-5 and TRBJ1-1, with D possibly matching TRBD1 (5 bases). V lost 4 bases, J lost 5 bases, and 15 bases lay in between. The CDR3 totals 14 residues. The germline V gene has CDR1 SGHKS and CDR2 YYEKEE (reference sequence). The chain's CDR3 is CASSGRGTSTEAFF. CDR3 in DNA: TGTGCCAGCAGCGGGAGAGGGACGAGTACTGAAGCTTTCTTT.

This clonotype was recorded at least ten times. The chain joins TRBV7-8 to TRBJ1-3; D not certain. CDR1 SGHVS and CDR2 FQNEAQ come from the germline V gene. There are 14 residues in the CDR3. The V gene lost 1 base and the J gene lost 4 bases, with 8 bases spanning the gap. CDR3 nucleotide sequence: TGTGCCAGCAGCTTAGTGGGAATCGGAAACACCATATATTTT. It encodes CASSLVGIGNTIYF. Drawing the rest from reference TRBV7-8 and TRBJ1-3, the complete variable domain is GAGVSQSPRYKVAKRGQDVALRCDPISGHVSLFWYQQALGQGPEFLTYFQNEAQLDKSGLPSDRFFAERPEGSVSTLKIQRTQQEDSAVYLCASSLVGIGNTIYFGEGSWLTVV.

This rearrangement joins TRBV25-1 to TRBJ1-6; TRBD1 matches at 8 bases. V dropped 6 bases and J dropped 8; count of bases not matched to a gene: 3. This CDR3 spans 13 amino acids. Germline CDR1 is MGHDK and CDR2 is SYGVNS. The CDR3 sequence is CASRGQGHSPLHF. In DNA, the CDR3 is TGTGCCAGCAGAGGACAGGGCCATTCACCCCTCCACTTT.

The chain joins TRBV18 to TRBJ2-3; no clear D. Germline V CDR1 and CDR2: KGHSH, LQKENI. The CDR3 loop spans 14 amino acids. V was clipped by 3 bases and J by 1 base, with 8 bases between them. CDR3 coding DNA: TGTGCCAGCTCACCCTTACGGGGCACAGATACGCAGTATTTT. Translated: CASSPLRGTDTQYF.

V is TRBV19 and J is TRBJ1-5; a weak D match, TRBD1 (5 bases). Germline CDR1 reads LNHDA; CDR2 reads SQIVND (reference sequence). Trimming stripped 8 bases from V and 2 bases from J, with 10 bases between. The CDR3 runs 13 residues. The CDR3 region has the DNA TGTGCCAGTCGACAGTACCGCAATCAGCCCCAGCATTTT. Translating gives CASRQYRNQPQHF.

This clonotype has just a few counts. The chain recombines TRBV7-6 with TRBJ1-6; the match to TRBD1 covers 7 bases. The CDR3 is 15 amino acids. CDR1 and CDR2 (germline): SGHVS, FNYEAQ. V lost 1 base to trimming and J lost 7 bases; unmatched junction nucleotides: 4. The CDR3 DNA sequence: TGTGCCAGCAGCTTAGTCAGGGGGATCAATTCACCCCTCCACTTT. It specifies CASSLVRGINSPLHF.

Worth noting for this clonotype: A much larger clone lies one base from this, so it may be a read error. The rearrangement joins TRBV7-2 to TRBJ1-4, with D tentatively TRBD1 (6 bases). CDR1 is SGHTA and CDR2 is FQGNSA in the germline V gene. The CDR3 spans 14 residues. CDR3 amino acids: CASSRKQGFEKLIF. CDR3 in DNA: TGTGCCAGCAGCCGTAAACAGGGTTTTGAAAAACTGATTTTT.

The V and J genes are TRBV19 and TRBJ1-3, with TRBD1 as a possible D gene (6 bases). Germline V gene sequence: CDR1 LNHDA, CDR2 SQIVND (reference sequence). The CDR3 spans 16 residues. The germline V and J ends were trimmed by 5 bases and 11 bases, with 25 bases remaining between them. The CDR3 sequence: CASSDRQVRFGGAIYF. CDR3 sequence (DNA): TGTGCCAGTAGTGACCGACAGGTCCGATTTGGTGGGGCCATATATTTT.

The CDR3 spells CSARGLFGDEKLFF. The CDR3 DNA sequence: TGCAGTGCTAGAGGCCTTTTTGGAGATGAAAAACTGTTTTTT. V usage is TRBV20-1 and J usage is TRBJ1-4; D call uncertain. CDR1 and CDR2 (germline): DFQATT, SNEGSKA (reference sequence). The CDR3 sequence is 14 residues long. Between the trimmed V and J ends, which lost 1 base and 6 bases, there was a span of 12 bases.

This clonotype has a handful of counts. The chain carries TRBV19 and TRBJ2-3, with D unresolved. The V gene lost 6 bases and the J gene lost 0 bases, with 13 bases spanning the gap. This CDR3 spans 15 amino acids. In germline, CDR1 is LNHDA, CDR2 SQIVND (reference sequence). CDR3 protein: CASRRLRASTDTQYF. Here the CDR3 DNA reads TGTGCCAGTAGAAGGTTAAGAGCTAGCACAGATACGCAGTATTTT.

This clonotype was counted between two and nine times. This sequence joins TRBV2 and TRBJ2-3; the match to TRBD2 covers 8 bases. The germline CDR1 and CDR2 sequences are SNHLY and FYNNEI. V gave up 8 bases and J gave up 0 bases; unmatched junction bases: 1. This CDR3 spans 13 amino acids. The CDR3 spells CASERGSTDTQYF. The CDR3, as DNA: TGTGCCAGCGAGCGGGGGAGCACAGATACGCAGTATTTT.

This rearrangement joins TRBV4-1 to TRBJ2-3; 10 nucleotides line up with TRBD1. Losses at the gene ends were 3 bases for V and 4 bases for J; bases not matched to a gene: 7. The V gene's germline CDR1 is MGHRA and CDR2 YSYEKL. This CDR3 is built from 16 residues. CDR3 bases: TGCGCCAGCAGCCAGCAGACAGGGGGCCGGCCAGATACGCAGTATTTT. Protein: CASSQQTGGRPDTQYF.

The chain employs TRBV6-1 and TRBJ1-1; D gene ambiguous. The CDR3 has 13 amino acids. The V end was cut by 9 bases, the J end by 3 bases, with 14 bases between. Germline CDR1 reads MNHNS; CDR2 reads SASEGT. In nucleotides, the CDR3 is TGTGCCAGTTACATTGCGGCGGACACTGAAGCTTTCTTT. Its protein is CASYIAADTEAFF.

This clonotype was seen a few times. The rearrangement joins TRBV7-8 to TRBJ2-7, with D perhaps being TRBD1 or TRBD2 (6 bases each). The CDR3 totals 15 residues. The germline V gene has CDR1 SGHVS and CDR2 FQNEAQ. Trimming shortened V by 5 bases and J by 1 base, and 15 bases separated the two germline ends. The CDR3 reads CASSEGVAVSYEQYF. DNA for the CDR3: TGTGCCAGCAGCGAGGGGGTAGCGGTTTCCTACGAGCAGTACTTC.

This clonotype showed up just a few times. This sequence joins TRBV7-2 and TRBJ2-1, with D perhaps TRBD1 or TRBD2 (5 bases each). The V gene's germline CDR1 is SGHTA and CDR2 FQGNSA. V was cut by 2 bases and J by 8 bases, with 13 bases left in between. This CDR3 spans 14 amino acids. The CDR3 protein is CASSLLERGDEQFF. The CDR3, as DNA: TGTGCCAGCAGCTTACTAGAGCGAGGGGATGAGCAGTTCTTC.